Listed below are T cell receptor beta chains from one sample, sequenced in a study of blood T cells in healthy people across ages. MiXCR, run by TCRdb on the 5' RACE reads, gives a single entry per CDR3 protein. The data contain more than 700,000 distinct CDR3 sequences, around half of them singletons. What was sequenced was blood. These receptor sequences come from an elderly man in good health. The CDR3 runs from the conserved cysteine through the conserved F or W. The order of the fields is V gene, D gene, J gene, clone size, CDR3 DNA, CDR3 protein. D genes are given only for firm matches. A clone size is listed for some rows: how often the clone was seen (once, few, many), or a class if it is expanded.

V gene: TRBV5-1; D gene: -; J gene: TRBJ2-1; clone size: -; CDR3 DNA: TGCGCCAGCAGCTTGGCCTCGAGGGATGAGCAGTTCTTC; CDR3 protein: CASSLASRDEQFF
V gene: TRBV5-8; D gene: -; J gene: TRBJ2-1; clone size: -; CDR3 DNA: TGTGCCAGCAGCTCGTCCAGCGGTCTCCTCCAACTAGAATTAAATGAGCAGTTCTTC; CDR3 protein: CASSSSSGLLQLELNEQFF
V gene: TRBV7-8; D gene: TRBD2; J gene: TRBJ2-3; clone size: -; CDR3 DNA: TGTGCCAGCAGCTTACGGACTAGCCGAATCCTTAACACAGATACGCAGTATTTT; CDR3 protein: CASSLRTSRILNTDTQYF
V gene: TRBV3-1; D gene: -; J gene: TRBJ2-1; clone size: -; CDR3 DNA: TGTGCCAGCAGCCAAGATGGGCAGGGCTACAATGAGCAGTTCTTC; CDR3 protein: CASSQDGQGYNEQFF
V gene: TRBV5-6; D gene: TRBD1; J gene: TRBJ2-4; clone size: few; CDR3 DNA: TGTGCCAGCAGCTCTCTCGGGACAGTGTTAGCCAAAAACATTCAGTACTTC; CDR3 protein: CASSSLGTVLAKNIQYF
V gene: TRBV29-1; D gene: -; J gene: TRBJ2-1; clone size: few; CDR3 DNA: TGCAGCGTTGACGTGGGTAGCTCCTACAATGAGCAGTTCTTC; CDR3 protein: CSVDVGSSYNEQFF
V gene: TRBV12-3/TRBV12-4; D gene: TRBD2; J gene: TRBJ2-1; clone size: few; CDR3 DNA: TGTGCCAGCATTGGTCAAGCGGGAGGGGCTTTTAATGAGCAGTTCTTC; CDR3 protein: CASIGQAGGAFNEQFF
V gene: TRBV28; D gene: TRBD2; J gene: TRBJ2-7; clone size: -; CDR3 DNA: TGTGCCAGCAGTTCCCCCGGGGGGGGGCACTACGAGCAGTACTTC; CDR3 protein: CASSSPGGGHYEQYF
V gene: TRBV7-9; D gene: -; J gene: TRBJ2-1; clone size: -; CDR3 DNA: TGTGCCAGCAGCTTCCAGGGCTGGAACAATGAGCAGTTCTTC; CDR3 protein: CASSFQGWNNEQFF
V gene: TRBV12-3/TRBV12-4; D gene: -; J gene: TRBJ1-5; clone size: -; CDR3 DNA: TGTGCCAGCAGTTTAGAGACAGGACTGAATCAGCCCCAGCATTTT; CDR3 protein: CASSLETGLNQPQHF
V gene: TRBV5-5; D gene: TRBD1; J gene: TRBJ2-2; clone size: few; CDR3 DNA: TGTGCCAGCAGTTCCGGGACAGGGGGACTCAACACCGGGGAGCTGTTTTTT; CDR3 protein: CASSSGTGGLNTGELFF
V gene: TRBV7-2; D gene: -; J gene: TRBJ2-3; clone size: -; CDR3 DNA: TGTGCCAGCAGATTGGGACGGACCACAGATACGCAGTATTTT; CDR3 protein: CASRLGRTTDTQYF
V gene: TRBV24-1; D gene: TRBD1; J gene: TRBJ2-1; clone size: few; CDR3 DNA: TGTGCCACCAGTGGGGACAGGGGCTACAATGAGCAGTTCTTC; CDR3 protein: CATSGDRGYNEQFF
V gene: TRBV6-1; D gene: TRBD2; J gene: TRBJ2-1; clone size: -; CDR3 DNA: TGTGCCAGCGACAAGGCTAGCGGGAGGTATATGGTTGGTGAGCAGTTCTTC; CDR3 protein: CASDKASGRYMVGEQFF
V gene: TRBV29-1; D gene: TRBD1; J gene: TRBJ1-5; clone size: -; CDR3 DNA: TGCAGCGTTGGTGACAGACAGGGTCAGCCCCAGCATTTT; CDR3 protein: CSVGDRQGQPQHF
V gene: TRBV6-4; D gene: -; J gene: TRBJ2-4; clone size: -; CDR3 DNA: TGTGCCAGCAACCTCCCCAGAAACATTCAGTACTTC; CDR3 protein: CASNLPRNIQYF
V gene: TRBV9; D gene: TRBD1; J gene: TRBJ2-7; clone size: few; CDR3 DNA: TGTGCCAGCAGCCAAGGTTCGGGACAGGGAGCCTACGAGCAGTACTTC; CDR3 protein: CASSQGSGQGAYEQYF
V gene: TRBV18; D gene: -; J gene: TRBJ2-7; clone size: -; CDR3 DNA: TGTGCCAGCTCCTCCTCGGACACCGCCTACGAGCAGTACTTC; CDR3 protein: CASSSSDTAYEQYF
V gene: TRBV6-1; D gene: -; J gene: TRBJ1-1; clone size: -; CDR3 DNA: TGTGCCAGCAGCCCTCGGAGTCTGGGGGCTTTGGGCACTGAAGCTTTCTTT; CDR3 protein: CASSPRSLGALGTEAFF
V gene: TRBV3-1; D gene: TRBD2; J gene: TRBJ2-1; clone size: few; CDR3 DNA: TGTGCCAGCAGCCAAGGGTTGGGACTAAGGAATGAGCAGTTCTTC; CDR3 protein: CASSQGLGLRNEQFF
V gene: TRBV7-2; D gene: TRBD2; J gene: TRBJ2-1; clone size: -; CDR3 DNA: TGTGCCAGCAGCGCTAGCGGGAGGTCCTACAATGAGCAGTTCTTC; CDR3 protein: CASSASGRSYNEQFF
V gene: TRBV7-9; D gene: TRBD1; J gene: TRBJ1-1; clone size: -; CDR3 DNA: TGTGCCAGCAGCTCCGCCGGCCAGGGGGATACTGAAGCTTTCTTT; CDR3 protein: CASSSAGQGDTEAFF
V gene: TRBV28; D gene: -; J gene: TRBJ2-7; clone size: -; CDR3 DNA: TGTGCCACCTCCCCCCTGGGCAGGGGTCACCGCCTAAGCTCCTACGAGCAGTACTTC; CDR3 protein: CATSPLGRGHRLSSYEQYF
V gene: TRBV3-1; D gene: -; J gene: TRBJ1-5; clone size: -; CDR3 DNA: TGTGCCAGCAGCCAAGCCGGGGGGAGCAATCAGCCCCAGCATTTT; CDR3 protein: CASSQAGGSNQPQHF
V gene: TRBV29-1; D gene: TRBD1; J gene: TRBJ2-1; clone size: few; CDR3 DNA: TGCAGCGTTGCGGGACAGCAATACAATGAGCAGTTCTTC; CDR3 protein: CSVAGQQYNEQFF
V gene: TRBV20-1; D gene: TRBD2; J gene: TRBJ2-5; clone size: -; CDR3 DNA: TGCAGTGCTAGAGATTCTGGAGGACTAGCGGGAGTCGGGGAGACCCAGTACTTC; CDR3 protein: CSARDSGGLAGVGETQYF
V gene: TRBV29-1; D gene: TRBD1; J gene: TRBJ2-1; clone size: -; CDR3 DNA: TGCAGCGCTGACGGGACAGACGGGCAGTTCTTC; CDR3 protein: CSADGTDGQFF
V gene: TRBV20-1; D gene: TRBD1; J gene: TRBJ2-7; clone size: -; CDR3 DNA: TGCAGTGCGCTGGGACAGGGGGTGAGGAACGAGCAGTACTTC; CDR3 protein: CSALGQGVRNEQYF
V gene: TRBV29-1; D gene: -; J gene: TRBJ1-2; clone size: -; CDR3 DNA: TGCAGCGTTGAAGATGGGGGCATGTCTGGCTACACCTTC; CDR3 protein: CSVEDGGMSGYTF
V gene: TRBV5-1; D gene: TRBD2; J gene: TRBJ2-1; clone size: -; CDR3 DNA: TGCGCCATCCATAAGCGGGAGGGCGCAGTTGAGCAGTTCTTC; CDR3 protein: CAIHKREGAVEQFF